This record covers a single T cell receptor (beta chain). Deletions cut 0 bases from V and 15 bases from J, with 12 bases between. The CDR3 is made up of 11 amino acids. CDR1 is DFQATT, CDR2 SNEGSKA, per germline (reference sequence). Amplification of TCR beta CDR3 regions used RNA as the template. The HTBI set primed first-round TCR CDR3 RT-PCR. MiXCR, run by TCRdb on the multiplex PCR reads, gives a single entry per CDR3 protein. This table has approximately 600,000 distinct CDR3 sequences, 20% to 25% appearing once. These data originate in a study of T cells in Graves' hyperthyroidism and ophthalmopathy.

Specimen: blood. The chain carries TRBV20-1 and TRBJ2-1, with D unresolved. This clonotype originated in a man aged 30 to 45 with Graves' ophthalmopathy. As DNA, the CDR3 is TGCAGTGCTAGAGATTTCCAGGATGTGTTCTTC. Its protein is CSARDFQDVFF.